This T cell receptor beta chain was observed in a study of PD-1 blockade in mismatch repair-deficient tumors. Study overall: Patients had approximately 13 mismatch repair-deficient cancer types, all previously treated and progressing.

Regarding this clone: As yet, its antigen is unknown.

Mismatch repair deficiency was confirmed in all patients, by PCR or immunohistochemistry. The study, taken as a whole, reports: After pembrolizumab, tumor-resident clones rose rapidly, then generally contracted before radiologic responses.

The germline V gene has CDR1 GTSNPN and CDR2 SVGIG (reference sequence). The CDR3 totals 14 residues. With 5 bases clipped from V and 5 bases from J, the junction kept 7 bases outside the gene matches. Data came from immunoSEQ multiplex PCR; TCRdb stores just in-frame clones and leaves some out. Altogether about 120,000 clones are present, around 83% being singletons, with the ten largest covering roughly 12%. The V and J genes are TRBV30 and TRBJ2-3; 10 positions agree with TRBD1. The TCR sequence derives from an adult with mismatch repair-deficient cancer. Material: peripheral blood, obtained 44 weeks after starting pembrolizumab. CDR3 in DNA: TGTGCCTGGTCCGGGACAGGGGCAGGAGATACGCAGTATTTT. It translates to CAWSGTGAGDTQYF. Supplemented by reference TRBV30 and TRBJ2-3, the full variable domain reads SQTIHQWPATLVQPVGSPLSLECTVEGTSNPNLYWYRQAAGRGLQLLFYSVGIGQISSEVPQNLSASRPQDRQFILSSKKLLLSDSGFYLCAWSGTGAGDTQYFGPGTRLTVL.